These 9 T cell receptor beta chains were all obtained from the same sample, sequenced in a study of cytomegalovirus exposure and HLA in healthy donors. PCR was performed using 60 Vbeta and 13 Jbeta primers. Sequencing used immunoSEQ multiplex PCR; TCRdb keeps in-frame clones, though not all of them. The sample carries approximately 160,000 clones, around 68% recorded once. Sequenced sample: PBMCs. Receptors were obtained from a woman between 40 and 55 years old in good health and CMV-seropositive.

The genes are TRBV4-2 and TRBJ2-2; possible D gene TRBD1, 6 bases. There are 15 residues in the CDR3. Germline loops: CDR1 LGHNA, CDR2 YNFKEQ. Trimming pared 4 bases from V and 4 bases from J, leaving 13 bases between. Here the CDR3 reads CASSPWPQGTGELFF. In DNA, the CDR3 is TGTGCCAGCAGCCCTTGGCCACAGGGCACCGGGGAGCTGTTTTTT.

This clone appeared once. One junction end does not reproduce the germline sequence, and a read error may be involved. The genes are TRBV5-4 and TRBJ1-2; unclear D gene. The CDR3 sequence is 14 residues long. From germline, CDR1 is SGHNT and CDR2 YYREEE (reference sequence). CDR3 nucleotide sequence: TGTGCCAGCAGCTCGGCGGGTCCGGACTATGGCTACCCCTTC. It is translated as CASSSAGPDYGYPF.

The CDR3 is CAISTDSLYGYTF. The CDR3 DNA reads as TGTGCCATCAGTACTGACAGCCTCTATGGCTACACCTTC. The chain recombines TRBV10-3 with TRBJ1-2, with a possible D match to TRBD1 (5 bases). The ends were cut back, 5 bases at V and 4 bases at J, with 11 bases in the middle. This CDR3 has 13 amino acids. The V gene's germline CDR1 is ENHRY and CDR2 SYGVKD.

The CDR3 loop reads CASSTGGDSNEQFF. The CDR3 DNA reads as TGTGCCAGCAGCACGGGGGGTGATTCCAATGAGCAGTTCTTC. This chain connects TRBV9 to TRBJ2-1; 7 bases are shared with TRBD2. Per germline, CDR1 SGDLS and CDR2 YYNGEE. The CDR3 contains 14 residues. Losses at the gene ends were 4 bases for V and 6 bases for J; bases not matched to a gene: 7.

The chain combines TRBV4-1 with TRBJ2-4; TRBD2 is a possible D gene (6 bases). This CDR3 has 17 amino acids. Between the trimmed V and J ends, which lost 0 bases and 3 bases, there was a span of 15 bases. Germline V CDR1 and CDR2: MGHRA, YSYEKL. DNA of the CDR3: TGCGCCAGCAGCCAAGAGTCCACGGGGACTCACAAAAACATTCAGTACTTC. Translating gives CASSQESTGTHKNIQYF.

The chain is built from TRBV28 and TRBJ2-1, with D possibly TRBD1 on 6 matching bases. V gave up 4 bases and J gave up 13 bases, with 14 bases separating them. CDR1 MDHEN and CDR2 SYDVKM come from the germline V gene. This CDR3 contains 12 residues. CDR3: CASSSGQSNQFF. CDR3 nucleotide sequence: TGTGCCAGCAGTTCAGGACAGAGTAACCAGTTCTTC.

There are a few counts of this clone. The V and J genes are TRBV6-6 and TRBJ2-5; perhaps TRBD1 as D (6 bases). The DNA end favors TRBJ2-7, so the J call may be wrong. From germline, CDR1 is MNHNY and CDR2 SVGAGI (reference sequence). The CDR3 is made up of 16 amino acids. The CDR3, as DNA: TGTGCCAGCAGTTACTCATCCGTCCGGGACACCTACGAGCAGTACTTC. Encoded protein: CASSYSSVRDTYEQYF.

The chain employs TRBV28 and TRBJ2-7; D is undetermined. The CDR3 is 15 residues long. Trimming pared 2 bases from V and 3 bases from J, leaving 14 bases between. Germline-derived CDR1 and CDR2 are MDHEN and SYDVKM. CDR3 sequence reads: CASSLASVSGYEQYF. CDR3 DNA sequence: TGTGCCAGCAGTTTAGCGTCCGTCTCGGGCTACGAGCAGTACTTC.

This clone was seen a handful of times. The CDR3 region is CASSSRDSLSEQYF. CDR3 coding DNA: TGTGCCAGCAGCTCCCGGGACTCCCTCTCAGAGCAGTACTTC. The rearrangement uses TRBV13 and TRBJ2-7; D is perhaps TRBD2 (6 bases). The germline V and J ends were trimmed by 4 bases and 7 bases, with 17 bases remaining between them. The CDR3 has 14 amino acids. CDR1 and CDR2 from the germline V gene are PRHDT and FYEKMQ (reference sequence).